The source of this TCR beta chain is a study of blood T cell repertoires in COVID-19. Across the whole study: COVID-19 samples from acute and convalescent phases originated in the United States, Italy and Spain.

TCRdb's copy holds only in-frame clones and misses some; the assay was immunoSEQ multiplex PCR. The table lists about 200,000 clones, 80% to 90% of them singletons, with 6.5% to 9% in the top ten. Participants spanned ages about 18 to 100 years and resided in over 20 US areas. The CDR3 is 12 residues long. Trimming pared 4 bases from V and 6 bases from J, leaving 9 bases between. Germline V gene sequence: CDR1 SNHLY, CDR2 FYNNEI. The source of this sequence is a woman aged 18-29 years who had recovered from COVID-19. Sequencing used PBMCs or T cells enriched from blood (not recorded which). The J gene is TRBJ2-5, the V gene TRBV2; D remains unclear. The CDR3 spells CASSATEKTQYF. CDR3 in DNA: TGTGCCAGCAGTGCCACAGAAAAGACCCAGTACTTC.